This record covers a single T cell receptor (beta chain). Its specificity is not known. With V trimmed by 5 bases and J by 0 bases, 12 bases remained unmatched. The CDR3 covers 18 residues. Germline V gives CDR1 SGHVS, CDR2 FNYEAQ. Generated by immunoSEQ multiplex PCR, the TCRdb table keeps only in-frame clones and is missing some. There are 180,000 or so clones in the sample; more than 90% occur only once, and 2.6% lies in the top ten. This sample was taken from a study of T cell responses to AZD1222 COVID-19 vaccine. Whole-study findings and limits: Most donors were white British and more were female, and clonal diversity was possibly underestimated.

The source of this sequence is an adult in good health. The sequences come from peripheral blood, collected on day 0 of AZD1222 vaccination. This chain uses TRBV7-6 with TRBJ1-1, with 10 bases that match TRBD1. The CDR3 sequence: CASSPPWRDRGMNTEAFF. The CDR3 nucleotides read TGTGCCAGCAGCCCACCCTGGCGGGACAGGGGTATGAACACTGAAGCTTTCTTT.